This is a list of T cell receptor beta chains from one sample in a study of blood T cell repertoires in COVID-19. Assay used: immunoSEQ multiplex PCR; TCRdb lists only in-frame clones, some missing. The table records 70,000 to 90,000 clones, around 74% of them present only once. The source material was peripheral blood. The receptors here all came from a human donor with acute or convalescent COVID-19. The donor label of this sample is uncertain. CDR3s include the opening cysteine and the closing phenylalanine or tryptophan.

>TRBV28|TRBJ2-5
CASSRPGLAGGSRTQYF
>TRBV2|TRBJ2-1
CASSDTGGLANEQFF
>TRBV28|TRBJ2-6
CASSSVTGANVLTF
>TRBV5-1|TRBJ1-5
CASSQGQGNQPQHF
>TRBV10-3|TRBJ2-7
CAISGTSGRALPYEQYF
>TRBV7-2|TRBJ2-5
CASSLTSGGGETQYF
>TRBV20-1|TRBJ2-7
CSASSDIWDEQYF
>TRBV7-2|TRBJ1-4
CASSLDGQGYEKLFF
>TRBV10-3|TRBJ2-1
CAILGSNNEQFF
>TRBV24-1|TRBJ2-2
CATSDFLSGYAGTGELFF
>TRBV18|TRBJ1-2
CASSQQDDAYGYTF
>TRBV25-1|TRBJ1-2
CASSEVGLQSGYTF
>TRBV5-4|TRBJ2-1
CASSRPTSGRAVEQFF
>TRBV5-4|TRBJ2-2
CASSPDSKWTGELFF
>TRBV6-5|TRBJ1-5
CASRIDRNSNQPQHF
>TRBV7-3|TRBJ2-1
CASSLMAGMHNEQFF